This TCR beta chain was documented in a study of T cell changes during pregnancy in multiple sclerosis. V was shortened by 8 bases and J by 2 bases, with 16 bases between the two germline ends. The CDR3 totals 14 residues. In germline, CDR1 is KGHSH, CDR2 LQKENI. Generated by immunoSEQ multiplex PCR, the TCRdb table keeps only in-frame clones and is missing some. The data show 50,000 to 65,000 clones, 75% to 90% seen once. V is TRBV18 and J is TRBJ2-7; tentatively, D is TRBD2 (6 bases). The sample consisted of peripheral blood, taken after pregnancy. The TCR originated in a female donor with multiple sclerosis, enrolled in a pregnancy study. CDR3 region: CASRVGGTAYEQYF. The DNA of the CDR3 is TGTGCCAGCCGCGTGGGGGGTACAGCCTACGAGCAGTACTTC.